This passage covers 21 T cell receptor beta chains from one sample sequenced in a study of T-cell reconstitution after alpha-beta-depleted transplantation in children. Unique molecular identifiers were built into the TCRbeta library. TCRdb redid the calling of the PCR reads with MiXCR, one entry per CDR3 protein. The data hold some 250,000 distinct CDR3 sequences, with 12% observed a single time. The specimen comprised PBMCs from the stem cell graft donor, sampled from the stem cell graft. The origin of the receptors is a human donor who donated a stem cell graft to a child with acute lymphoblastic leukemia.

This clonotype has ten or more counts. The V and J genes are TRBV30 and TRBJ1-1, with D possibly matching TRBD1 (5 bases). The CDR3 length is 13 residues. Trimming removed 2 bases from V and 0 bases from J, with 7 bases in between. CDR1 is GTSNPN and CDR2 is SVGIG in the germline V gene (reference sequence). Written as DNA, the CDR3 is TGTGCCTGGAGTCGACAGCTGAACACTGAAGCTTTCTTT. Amino acid sequence: CAWSRQLNTEAFF.

This clonotype occurred many times. The CDR3 protein is CAIRTLAEGVGYEQYF. CDR3 in DNA: TGTGCCATCCGCACACTAGCGGAGGGGGTGGGCTACGAGCAGTACTTC. The rearrangement joins TRBV10-3 to TRBJ2-7, with 8 nucleotides matching TRBD2. With 8 bases clipped from V and 3 bases from J, the junction kept 15 bases outside the gene matches. Germline CDR1 and CDR2: ENHRY and SYGVKD. This CDR3 is 16 amino acids long.

This clonotype was found many times. The rearrangement links TRBV29-1 to TRBJ2-2; TRBD1 might be the D (5 bases). CDR3 size: 14 residues. Germline V gene lookup returns CDR1 SQVTM and CDR2 ANQGSEA. V was shortened by 3 bases and J by 7 bases, with 15 bases between the two germline ends. For the CDR3, the DNA is TGCAGCGTTGAGATCCCCAGGGTTATCGGGGAGCTGTTTTTT. Protein: CSVEIPRVIGELFF.

In its sample, this clonotype was seen a few times. The chain couples TRBV11-2 to TRBJ2-5; 8 bases align to TRBD1. Per germline, CDR1 SGHAT and CDR2 FQNNGV. This CDR3 comprises 16 residues. V shed 5 bases and J 1 base; nucleotides not matched to a gene: 9. CDR3: CASSVNGGQVQETQYF. The CDR3 region has the DNA TGTGCCAGCAGCGTAAACGGGGGACAGGTCCAAGAGACCCAGTACTTC.

This clonotype was observed many times. This sequence joins TRBV7-2 and TRBJ2-5; D tentatively fits TRBD1 or TRBD2 (5 bases each). Per germline, CDR1 SGHTA and CDR2 FQGNSA. This CDR3 has 16 residues. V lost 5 bases and J lost 2, with 18 bases in between. CDR3 sequence (DNA): TGTGCCAGCAGCCCTGGGACCGTTTTCCCACAAGAGACCCAGTACTTC. This codes for CASSPGTVFPQETQYF.

The chain joins TRBV12-3 or TRBV12-4 to TRBJ2-1; 8 bases match TRBD1. J gave up 5 bases and V 8 bases, and 11 bases lay outside the gene matches. The CDR3 covers 15 residues. CDR3 residues: CASVVWQGANNEQFF. CDR3 DNA: TGTGCCAGCGTCGTCTGGCAGGGGGCCAACAATGAGCAGTTCTTC.

About this clonotype: With a much larger clone just one base away, this may be a read error. The chain is built from TRBV12-3 or TRBV12-4 and TRBJ2-7; TRBD2 matches 10 bases. The CDR3 contains 15 residues. The CDR3 protein is CASSLGLAMAYDQYF. The CDR3 DNA reads as TGTGCCAGCAGTTTGGGACTAGCGATGGCCTACGACCAGTACTTC.

This clonotype was found many times. The V gene is TRBV6-5, the J gene TRBJ1-1; D gene ambiguous. Looked up from germline, CDR1 is MNHEY and CDR2 is SVGAGI. The CDR3 contains 14 residues. Trimming left V 7 bases short and J 3 bases short, with 15 bases between. The CDR3 sequence is CASTRDAADTEAFF. The CDR3 DNA reads TGTGCCAGCACCCGGGATGCCGCGGACACTGAAGCTTTCTTT.

This clonotype was seen only a few times. The chain has TRBV4-3 and TRBJ2-7; D unresolved. V gave up 4 bases and J gave up 5 bases, with 21 bases separating them. Germline CDR1 is LGHNA and CDR2 is YSLEER. The CDR3 totals 16 residues. Here the CDR3 reads CASSPEAKSRDHEQYF. CDR3 coding DNA: TGCGCCAGCAGCCCAGAGGCGAAGAGCAGAGACCACGAGCAGTACTTC.

This clonotype was seen ten or more times. The chain couples TRBV6-1 to TRBJ2-2, with D tentatively TRBD1 (5 bases). V lost 6 bases, J lost 3 bases, and 11 bases lay in between. The CDR3 is 14 amino acids. Looked up from germline, CDR1 is MNHNS and CDR2 is SASEGT. The CDR3 DNA sequence: TGTGCCAGCAGGCCAGGGCCCTACACCGGGGAGCTGTTTTTT. Translated, it gives CASRPGPYTGELFF.

This clonotype was seen at least ten times. The CDR3 bases are TGTGCCAGCTCGGGACTAGCGGGATCGTACAATGAGCAGTTCTTC. Protein product: CASSGLAGSYNEQFF. J is TRBJ2-1 and V is TRBV7-8; 13 bases line up with TRBD2. CDR1 and CDR2 (germline): SGHVS, FQNEAQ. V was pared by 8 bases and J by 4 bases, with 5 bases of the junction left unmatched. This CDR3 comprises 15 residues.

This clonotype occurred many times. The chain combines TRBV10-3 with TRBJ2-7; no reliable D call. This CDR3 has 14 residues. Germline loops: CDR1 ENHRY, CDR2 SYGVKD. The germline V and J ends were trimmed by 0 bases and 5 bases, with 11 bases remaining between them. CDR3 in amino acids: CAISESNGFDEQYF. The CDR3 nucleotides are TGTGCCATCAGTGAGTCGAACGGGTTCGACGAGCAGTACTTC.

With regard to this clonotype: Being one base from a much bigger clone, this may be a read error. The chain couples TRBV6-1 to TRBJ1-3; no clear D gene. V lost 8 bases and J lost 0, with 8 bases in between. The V gene's germline CDR1 is MNHNS and CDR2 SASEGT. The CDR3 is made up of 13 amino acids. CDR3 nucleotides: TGTGCCAGCTTCCGCCGCTCTGGAAACACCATATATTTT. Residues: CASFRRSGNTIYF.

The sample holds one count of this clonotype. This may be a read error, as it is one base from a much larger clone. V usage is TRBV5-1 and J usage is TRBJ2-7; 9 nucleotides agree with TRBD1. Per germline, CDR1 SGHRS and CDR2 YFSETQ. This CDR3 is 15 amino acids long. V was clipped by 7 bases and J by 1 base; unmatched bases: 9. The CDR3 bases are TGCGCCAGCGGCCCTACAGGGGGCGAATCCTACGAGCAGTACTTC. Protein sequence: CASGPTGGESYEQYF.

Many counts were recorded for this clonotype. The V call is TRBV20-1, the J call TRBJ2-1, with 8 positions matching TRBD2. The CDR3 is 15 residues long. V lost 0 bases, J lost 10 bases, and 11 bases stayed unmatched. Germline CDR1 and CDR2: DFQATT and SNEGSKA (reference sequence). CDR3 DNA: TGCAGTGCTAGAGATCAACCAGCGGGAGATCGGGAGCAGTTCTTC. Protein: CSARDQPAGDREQFF.

The chain has TRBV12-3 or TRBV12-4 and TRBJ2-5, with TRBD1 identical over 9 bases. The CDR3 is 17 amino acids. The V and J ends lost 3 bases and 5 bases, in that order; junction bases with no gene match: 13. CDR3 DNA: TGTGCCAGCAGTTTCTCCCCGGGACAGGGTTTTTGGGAGACCCAGTACTTC. It encodes CASSFSPGQGFWETQYF.

This clonotype was seen many times. The rearrangement uses TRBV7-9 and TRBJ2-3; 7 nucleotides line up with TRBD2. The germline gives CDR1 SEHNR, CDR2 FQNEAQ (reference sequence). The CDR3 has 16 residues. V was clipped by 3 bases and J by 3 bases; unmatched bases: 9. CDR3 sequence reads: CASSFPSGIATDTQYF. The CDR3, as DNA: TGTGCCAGCAGCTTTCCCAGCGGGATCGCTACAGATACGCAGTATTTT.

This clonotype was counted ten times or more. The chain joins TRBV28 to TRBJ1-1; a possible D gene is TRBD1 (6 bases). Germline V gene data show CDR1 as MDHEN and CDR2 as SYDVKM. The CDR3 is 15 residues long. V dropped 7 bases and J dropped 4 bases, with 19 bases sitting between them. The CDR3 spells CASTPGQSPFTEAFF. CDR3 DNA sequence: TGTGCCAGCACCCCTGGACAGTCTCCGTTCACTGAAGCTTTCTTT.

In its sample, this clonotype was seen many times. The chain is built from TRBV7-9 and TRBJ2-7; 7 nucleotides agree with TRBD2. Germline CDR1 and CDR2: SEHNR and FQNEAQ (reference sequence). Trimming at V came to 5 bases and at J to 5 bases, leaving 12 bases not matched to a gene. This CDR3 contains 15 residues. The CDR3 bases are TGTGCCAGCAGCCGGGCTGGACTAGTGGGGAACGAGCAGTACTTC. Protein product: CASSRAGLVGNEQYF.

In this sample, this clonotype turned up many times. This chain connects TRBV7-3 to TRBJ1-2; TRBD1 matches 9 bases. In germline, CDR1 is SGHTA, CDR2 FQGTGA. The junction had 4 bases not matched to a gene; V was cut back by 1 base and J by 1 base. This CDR3 contains 16 residues. CDR3: CASSLMGTGLNYGYTF. CDR3 coding DNA: TGTGCCAGCAGCTTAATGGGGACAGGGCTTAACTATGGCTACACCTTC.

This clonotype was seen ten or more times. This sequence joins TRBV27 and TRBJ2-1; TRBD1 aligns across 9 bases. The germline gives CDR1 MNHEY, CDR2 SMNVEV (reference sequence). V shed 8 bases and J 5 bases; nucleotides not matched to a gene: 16. CDR3 length: 17 residues. In nucleotides, the CDR3 is TGTGCCAGCCGTCCCGTGTTAGGGACAGGGAGAAACAATGAGCAGTTCTTC. The encoded protein is CASRPVLGTGRNNEQFF.